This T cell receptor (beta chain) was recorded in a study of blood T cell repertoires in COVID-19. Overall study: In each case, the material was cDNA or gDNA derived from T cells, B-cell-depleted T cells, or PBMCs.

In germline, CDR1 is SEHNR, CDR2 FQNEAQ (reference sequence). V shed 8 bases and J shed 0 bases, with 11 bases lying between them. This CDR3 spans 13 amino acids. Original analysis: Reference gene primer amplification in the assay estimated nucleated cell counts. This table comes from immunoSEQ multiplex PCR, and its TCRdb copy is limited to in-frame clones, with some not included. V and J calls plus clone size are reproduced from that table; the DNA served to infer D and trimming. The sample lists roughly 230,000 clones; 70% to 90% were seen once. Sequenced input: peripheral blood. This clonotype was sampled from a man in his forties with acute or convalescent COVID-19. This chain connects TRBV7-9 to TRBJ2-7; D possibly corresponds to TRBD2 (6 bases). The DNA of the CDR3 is TGTGCCAGCGGCAGGGACTCCTCCTACGAGCAGTACTTC. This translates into CASGRDSSYEQYF.